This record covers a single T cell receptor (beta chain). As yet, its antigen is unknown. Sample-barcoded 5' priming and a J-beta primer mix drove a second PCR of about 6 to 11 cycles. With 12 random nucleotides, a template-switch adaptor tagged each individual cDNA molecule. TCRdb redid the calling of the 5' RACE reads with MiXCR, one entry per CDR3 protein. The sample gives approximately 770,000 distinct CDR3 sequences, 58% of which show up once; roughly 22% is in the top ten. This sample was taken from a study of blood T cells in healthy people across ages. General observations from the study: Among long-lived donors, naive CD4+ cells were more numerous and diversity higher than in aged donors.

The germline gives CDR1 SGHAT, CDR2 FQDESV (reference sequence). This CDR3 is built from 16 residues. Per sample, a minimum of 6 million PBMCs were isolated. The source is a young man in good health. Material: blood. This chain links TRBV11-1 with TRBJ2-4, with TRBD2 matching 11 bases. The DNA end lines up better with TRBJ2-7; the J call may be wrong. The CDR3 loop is CASSSAGTSGFYEQYF. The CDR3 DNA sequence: TGTGCCAGCAGCTCCGCGGGGACTAGCGGATTCTACGAGCAGTACTTC.